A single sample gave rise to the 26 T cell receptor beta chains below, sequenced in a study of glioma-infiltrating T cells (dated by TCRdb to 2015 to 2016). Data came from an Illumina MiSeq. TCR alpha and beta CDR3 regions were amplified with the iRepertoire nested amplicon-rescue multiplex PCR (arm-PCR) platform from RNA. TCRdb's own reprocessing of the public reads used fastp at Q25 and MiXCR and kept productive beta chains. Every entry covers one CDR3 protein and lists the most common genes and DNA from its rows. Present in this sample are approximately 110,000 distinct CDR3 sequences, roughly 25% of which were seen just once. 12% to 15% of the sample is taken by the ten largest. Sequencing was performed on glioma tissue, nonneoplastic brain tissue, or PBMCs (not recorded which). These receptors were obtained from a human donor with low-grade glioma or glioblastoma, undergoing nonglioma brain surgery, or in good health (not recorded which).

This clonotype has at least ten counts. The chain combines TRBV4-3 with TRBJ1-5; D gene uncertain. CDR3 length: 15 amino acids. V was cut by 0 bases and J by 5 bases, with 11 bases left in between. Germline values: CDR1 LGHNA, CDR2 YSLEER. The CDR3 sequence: CASSQEWGDHQPQHF. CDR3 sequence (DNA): TGCGCCAGCAGCCAAGAATGGGGAGATCATCAGCCCCAGCATTTT.

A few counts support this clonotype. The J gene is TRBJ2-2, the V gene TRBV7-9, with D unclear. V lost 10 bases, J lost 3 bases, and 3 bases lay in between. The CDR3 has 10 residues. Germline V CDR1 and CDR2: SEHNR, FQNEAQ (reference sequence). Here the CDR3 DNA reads TGTGCCACGCACACCGGGGAGCTGTTTTTT. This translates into CATHTGELFF.

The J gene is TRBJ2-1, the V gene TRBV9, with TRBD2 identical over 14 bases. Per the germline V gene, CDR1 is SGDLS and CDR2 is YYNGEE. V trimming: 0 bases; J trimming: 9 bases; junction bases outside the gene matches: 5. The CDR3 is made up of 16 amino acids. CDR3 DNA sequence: TGTGCCAGCAGCGTAGGGGGACTAGCGGGAGAAGGTGAGCAGTTCTTC. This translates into CASSVGGLAGEGEQFF. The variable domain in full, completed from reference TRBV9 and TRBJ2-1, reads DSGVTQTPKHLITATGQRVTLRCSPRSGDLSVYWYQQSLDQGLQFLIQYYNGEERAKGNILERFSAQQFPDLHSELNLSSLELGDSALYFCASSVGGLAGEGEQFFGPGTRLTVL.

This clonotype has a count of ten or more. The CDR3 spells CASSRGGTDTQYF. The CDR3 nucleotides read TGTGCCAGCAGCCGGGGGGGAACAGATACGCAGTATTTT. The chain has TRBV3-1 and TRBJ2-3; TRBD2 aligns across 7 bases. The CDR3 sequence is 13 residues long. Germline V gene data show CDR1 as LGHDT and CDR2 as YNNKEL (reference sequence). Trimming removed 4 bases from V and 3 bases from J; junction bases left unmatched: 1.

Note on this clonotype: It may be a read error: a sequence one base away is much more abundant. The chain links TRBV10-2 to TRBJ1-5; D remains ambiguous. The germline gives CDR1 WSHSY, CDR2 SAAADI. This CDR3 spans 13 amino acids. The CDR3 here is CASGDDASQPQHF. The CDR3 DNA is TGCGCCAGCGGTGACGACGCCAGTCAGCCCCAGCATTTT.

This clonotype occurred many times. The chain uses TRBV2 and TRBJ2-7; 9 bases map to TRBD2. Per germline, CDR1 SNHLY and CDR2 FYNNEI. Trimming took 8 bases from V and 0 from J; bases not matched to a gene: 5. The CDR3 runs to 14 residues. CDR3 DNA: TGTGCCAGCGTACTAGCGGGTTACTCCTACGAGCAGTACTTC. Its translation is CASVLAGYSYEQYF.

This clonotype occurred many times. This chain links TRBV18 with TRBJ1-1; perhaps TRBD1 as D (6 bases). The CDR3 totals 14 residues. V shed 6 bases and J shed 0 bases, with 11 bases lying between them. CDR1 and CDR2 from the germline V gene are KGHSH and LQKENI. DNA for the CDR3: TGTGCCAGCTCCCCGGGGGCGGTGAACACTGAAGCTTTCTTT. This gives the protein CASSPGAVNTEAFF.

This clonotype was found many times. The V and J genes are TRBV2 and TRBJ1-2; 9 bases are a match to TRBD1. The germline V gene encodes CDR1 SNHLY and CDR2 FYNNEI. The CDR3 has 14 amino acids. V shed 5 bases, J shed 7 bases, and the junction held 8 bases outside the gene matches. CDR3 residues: CASSYRDRDSGYTF. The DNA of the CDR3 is TGTGCCAGCAGTTACCGGGACAGGGATAGTGGCTACACCTTC.

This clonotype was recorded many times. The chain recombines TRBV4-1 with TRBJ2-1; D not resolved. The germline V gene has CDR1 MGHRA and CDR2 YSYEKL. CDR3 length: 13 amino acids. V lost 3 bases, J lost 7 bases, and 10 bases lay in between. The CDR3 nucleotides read TGCGCCAGCAGCCAGGCATTGGGGAATGAGCAGTTCTTC. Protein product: CASSQALGNEQFF.

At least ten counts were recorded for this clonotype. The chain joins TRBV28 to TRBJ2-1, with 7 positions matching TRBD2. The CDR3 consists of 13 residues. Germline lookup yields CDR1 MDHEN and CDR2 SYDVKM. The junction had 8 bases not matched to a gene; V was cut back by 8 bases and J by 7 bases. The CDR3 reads CASEAGVENEQFF. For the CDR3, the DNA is TGTGCCAGCGAGGCGGGAGTAGAAAATGAGCAGTTCTTC.

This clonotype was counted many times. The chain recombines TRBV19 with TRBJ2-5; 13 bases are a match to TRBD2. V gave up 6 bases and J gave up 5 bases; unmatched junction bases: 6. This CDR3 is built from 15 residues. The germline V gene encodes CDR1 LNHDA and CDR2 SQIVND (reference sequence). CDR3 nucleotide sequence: TGTGCCAGTAGAAGACTAGCGGGAGGAGATGAGACCCAGTACTTC. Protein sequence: CASRRLAGGDETQYF.

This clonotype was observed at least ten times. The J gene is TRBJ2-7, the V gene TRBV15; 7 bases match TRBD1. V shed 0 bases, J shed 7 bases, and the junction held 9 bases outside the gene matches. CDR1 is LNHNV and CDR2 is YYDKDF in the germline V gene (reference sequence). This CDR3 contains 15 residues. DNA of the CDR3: TGTGCCACCAGCAGAGATCGGGACAGTGTGAATGAGCAGTACTTC. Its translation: CATSRDRDSVNEQYF.

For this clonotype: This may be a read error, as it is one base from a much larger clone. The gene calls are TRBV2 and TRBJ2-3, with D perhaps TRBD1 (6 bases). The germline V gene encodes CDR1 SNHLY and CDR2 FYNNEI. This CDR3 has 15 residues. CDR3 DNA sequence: TGTGTCAGCAGGCCCCGGGACATAAGCACAGATACGCAGTATTTT. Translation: CVSRPRDISTDTQYF. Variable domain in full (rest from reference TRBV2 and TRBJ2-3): EPEVTQTPSHQVTQMGQEVILRCVPISNHLYFYWYRQILGQKVEFLVSFYNNEISEKSEIFDDQFSVERPDGSNFTLKIRSTKLEDSAMYFCVSRPRDISTDTQYFGPGTRLTVL.

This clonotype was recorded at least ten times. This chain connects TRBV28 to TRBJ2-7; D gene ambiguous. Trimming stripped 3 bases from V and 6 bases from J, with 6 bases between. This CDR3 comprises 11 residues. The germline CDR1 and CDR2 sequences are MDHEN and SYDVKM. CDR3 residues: CASSFNSEQYF. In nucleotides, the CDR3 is TGTGCCAGCAGTTTTAATTCCGAGCAGTACTTC.

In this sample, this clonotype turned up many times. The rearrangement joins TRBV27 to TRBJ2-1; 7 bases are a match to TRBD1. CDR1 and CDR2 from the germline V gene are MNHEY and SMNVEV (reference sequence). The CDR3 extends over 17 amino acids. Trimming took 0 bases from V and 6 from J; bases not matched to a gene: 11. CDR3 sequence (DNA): TGTGCCAGCAGTTTATCTTCCCGGGACAGACATTCCAATGAGCAGTTCTTC. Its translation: CASSLSSRDRHSNEQFF.

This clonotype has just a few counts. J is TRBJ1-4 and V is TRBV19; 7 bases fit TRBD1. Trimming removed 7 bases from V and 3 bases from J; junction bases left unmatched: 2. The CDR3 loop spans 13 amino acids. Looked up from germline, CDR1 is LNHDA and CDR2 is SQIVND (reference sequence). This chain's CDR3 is CASTTGSNEKLFF. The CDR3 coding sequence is TGTGCCAGTACGACAGGGTCTAATGAAAAACTGTTTTTT.

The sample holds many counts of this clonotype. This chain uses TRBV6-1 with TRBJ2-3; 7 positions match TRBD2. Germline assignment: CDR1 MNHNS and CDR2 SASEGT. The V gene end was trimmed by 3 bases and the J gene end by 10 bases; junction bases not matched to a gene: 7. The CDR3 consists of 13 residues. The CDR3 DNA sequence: TGTGCCAGCAGTGACGTTAGCGGGTCTGCGCAGTATTTT. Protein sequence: CASSDVSGSAQYF.

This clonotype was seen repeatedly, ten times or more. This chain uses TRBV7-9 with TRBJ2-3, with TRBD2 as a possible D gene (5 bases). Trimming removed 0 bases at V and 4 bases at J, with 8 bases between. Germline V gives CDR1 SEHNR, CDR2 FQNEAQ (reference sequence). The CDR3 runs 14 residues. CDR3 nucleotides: TGTGCCAGCAGCTTAGCGGGAGAGGCAGATACGCAGTATTTT. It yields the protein CASSLAGEADTQYF. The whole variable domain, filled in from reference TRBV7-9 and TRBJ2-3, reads DTGVSQNPRHKITKRGQNVTFRCDPISEHNRLYWYRQTLGQGPEFLTYFQNEAQLEKSRLLSDRFSAERPKGSFSTLEIQRTEQGDSAMYLCASSLAGEADTQYFGPGTRLTVL.

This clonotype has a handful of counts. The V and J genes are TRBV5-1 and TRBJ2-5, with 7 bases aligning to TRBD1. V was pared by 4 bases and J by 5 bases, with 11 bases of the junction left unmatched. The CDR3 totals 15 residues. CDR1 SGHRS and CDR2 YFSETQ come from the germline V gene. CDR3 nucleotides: TGCGCCAGCAGCCTGGACAGGCCAGGTCAGGAGACCCAGTACTTC. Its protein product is CASSLDRPGQETQYF.

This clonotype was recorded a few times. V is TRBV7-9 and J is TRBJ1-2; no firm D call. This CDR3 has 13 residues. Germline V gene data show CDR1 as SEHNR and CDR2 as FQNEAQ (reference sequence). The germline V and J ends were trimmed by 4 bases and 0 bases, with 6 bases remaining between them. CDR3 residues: CASSSQTNYGYTF. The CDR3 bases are TGTGCCAGCAGCTCGCAAACTAACTATGGCTACACCTTC.

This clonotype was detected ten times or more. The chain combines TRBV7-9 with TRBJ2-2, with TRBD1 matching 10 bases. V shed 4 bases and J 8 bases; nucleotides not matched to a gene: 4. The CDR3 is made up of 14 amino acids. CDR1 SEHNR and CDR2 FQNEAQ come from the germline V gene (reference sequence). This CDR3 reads CASSSRQGAGELFF. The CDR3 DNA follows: TGTGCCAGCAGCTCCCGACAGGGGGCTGGGGAGCTGTTTTTT.

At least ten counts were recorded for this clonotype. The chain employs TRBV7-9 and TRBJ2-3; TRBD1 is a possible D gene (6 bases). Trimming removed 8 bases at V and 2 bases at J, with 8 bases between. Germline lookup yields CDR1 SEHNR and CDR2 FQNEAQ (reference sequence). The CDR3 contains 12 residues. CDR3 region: CASGQLTDTQYF. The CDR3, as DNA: TGTGCCAGCGGACAGCTCACAGATACGCAGTATTTT.

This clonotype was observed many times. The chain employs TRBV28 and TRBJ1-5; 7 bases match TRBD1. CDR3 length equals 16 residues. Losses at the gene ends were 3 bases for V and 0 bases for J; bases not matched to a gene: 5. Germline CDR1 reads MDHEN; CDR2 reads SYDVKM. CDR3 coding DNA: TGTGCCAGCAGTTTCCGACAGGGATATAGCAATCAGCCCCAGCATTTT. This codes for CASSFRQGYSNQPQHF.

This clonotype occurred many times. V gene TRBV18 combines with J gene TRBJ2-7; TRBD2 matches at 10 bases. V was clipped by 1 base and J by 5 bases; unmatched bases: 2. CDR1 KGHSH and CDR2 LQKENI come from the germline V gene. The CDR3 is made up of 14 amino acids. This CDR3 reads CASSPQAGGNEQYF. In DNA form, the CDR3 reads TGTGCCAGCTCACCACAAGCGGGAGGGAACGAGCAGTACTTC.

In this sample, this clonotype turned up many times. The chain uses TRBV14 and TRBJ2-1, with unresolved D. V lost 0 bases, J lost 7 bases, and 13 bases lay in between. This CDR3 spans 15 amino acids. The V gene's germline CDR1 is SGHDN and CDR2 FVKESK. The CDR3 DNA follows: TGTGCCAGCAGCCAAGAGATTCTGTTGGGGAATGAGCAGTTCTTC. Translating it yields CASSQEILLGNEQFF.

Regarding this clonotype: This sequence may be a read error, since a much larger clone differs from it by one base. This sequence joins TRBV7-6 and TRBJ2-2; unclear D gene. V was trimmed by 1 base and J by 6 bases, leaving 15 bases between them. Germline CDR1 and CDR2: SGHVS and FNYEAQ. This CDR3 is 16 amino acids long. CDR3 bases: TGTGCCAGCAGCTTAGTAAATAGCTTATACCCCGGGGAGCTGTTTTTT. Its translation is CASSLVNSLYPGELFF.